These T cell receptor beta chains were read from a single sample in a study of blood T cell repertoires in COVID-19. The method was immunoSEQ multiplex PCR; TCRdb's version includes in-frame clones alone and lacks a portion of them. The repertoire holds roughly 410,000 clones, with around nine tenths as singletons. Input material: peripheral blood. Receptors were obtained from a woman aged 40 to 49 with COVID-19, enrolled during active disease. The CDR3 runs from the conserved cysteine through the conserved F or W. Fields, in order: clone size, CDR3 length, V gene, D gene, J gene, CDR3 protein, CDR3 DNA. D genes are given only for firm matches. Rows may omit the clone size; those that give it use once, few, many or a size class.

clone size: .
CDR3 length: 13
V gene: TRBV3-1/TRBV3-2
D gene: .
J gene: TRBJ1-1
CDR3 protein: CASSQVGQGEAFF
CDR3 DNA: TGTGCCAGCAGCCAAGTAGGGCAGGGTGAAGCTTTCTTT

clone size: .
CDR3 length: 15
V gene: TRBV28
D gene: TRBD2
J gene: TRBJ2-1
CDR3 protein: CASSLGFSTGLEKFF
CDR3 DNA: TGTGCCAGCAGTCTGGGTTTCTCTACGGGACTAGAAAAGTTCTTC

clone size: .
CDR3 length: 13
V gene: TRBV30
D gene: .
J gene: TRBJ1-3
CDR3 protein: CALTAPSGNTIYF
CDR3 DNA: TGTGCTTTGACTGCCCCCTCTGGAAACACCATATATTTT

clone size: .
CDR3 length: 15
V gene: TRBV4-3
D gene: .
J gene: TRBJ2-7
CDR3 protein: CASSQVTGGGYEQYF
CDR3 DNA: TGCGCCAGCAGCCAAGTCACAGGGGGGGGCTACGAGCAGTACTTC

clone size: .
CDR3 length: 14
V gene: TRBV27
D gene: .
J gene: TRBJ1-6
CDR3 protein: CASSLPPTGSPLHF
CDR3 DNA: TGTGCCAGCAGTTTACCGCCGACAGGATCACCCCTCCACTTT

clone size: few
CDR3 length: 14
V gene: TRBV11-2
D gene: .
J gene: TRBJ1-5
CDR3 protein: CASSLEASNQPQHF
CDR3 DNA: TGTGCCAGCAGCTTAGAGGCTAGCAATCAGCCCCAGCATTTT

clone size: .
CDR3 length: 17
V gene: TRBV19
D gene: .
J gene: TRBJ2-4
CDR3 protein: CASSTPLGALAKNIQYF
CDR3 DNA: TGTGCCAGTAGTACTCCCCTGGGGGCGCTAGCCAAAAACATTCAGTACTTC

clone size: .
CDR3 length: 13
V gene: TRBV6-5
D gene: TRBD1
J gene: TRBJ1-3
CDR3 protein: CASSRDSGNTIYF
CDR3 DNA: TGTGCCAGCAGTCGGGACAGTGGAAACACCATATATTTT

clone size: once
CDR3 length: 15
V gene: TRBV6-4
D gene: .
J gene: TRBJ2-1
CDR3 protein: CASSDSRLVRNEQFF
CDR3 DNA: TGTGCCAGCAGTGACTCGAGACTAGTTCGCAATGAGCAGTTCTTC

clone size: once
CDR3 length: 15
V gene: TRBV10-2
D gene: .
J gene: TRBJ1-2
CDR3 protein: CASTRGWSGSYGYTF
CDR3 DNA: TGCGCCAGCACTCGAGGGTGGAGCGGGTCTTATGGCTACACCTTC

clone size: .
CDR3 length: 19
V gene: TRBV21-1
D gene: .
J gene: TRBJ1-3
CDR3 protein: CASSKGQGLKRFSGNTIYF
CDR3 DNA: TGTGCCAGCAGCAAGGGACAGGGCCTGAAGAGGTTCTCTGGAAACACCATATATTTT

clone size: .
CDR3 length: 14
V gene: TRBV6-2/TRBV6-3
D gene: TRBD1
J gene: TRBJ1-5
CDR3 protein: CASSYGTDLGPQHF
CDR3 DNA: TGTGCCAGCAGTTACGGGACAGACCTAGGGCCCCAGCATTTT

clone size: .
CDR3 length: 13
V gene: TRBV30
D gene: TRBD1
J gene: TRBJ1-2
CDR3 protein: CAWTGTGYYGYTF
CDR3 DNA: TGTGCCTGGACCGGGACAGGGTATTACGGCTACACCTTC

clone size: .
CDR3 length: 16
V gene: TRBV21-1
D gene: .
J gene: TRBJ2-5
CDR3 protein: CASITRTSGTRETQYF
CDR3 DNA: TGTGCCAGCATCACCAGGACTAGCGGGACCCGAGAGACCCAGTACTTC